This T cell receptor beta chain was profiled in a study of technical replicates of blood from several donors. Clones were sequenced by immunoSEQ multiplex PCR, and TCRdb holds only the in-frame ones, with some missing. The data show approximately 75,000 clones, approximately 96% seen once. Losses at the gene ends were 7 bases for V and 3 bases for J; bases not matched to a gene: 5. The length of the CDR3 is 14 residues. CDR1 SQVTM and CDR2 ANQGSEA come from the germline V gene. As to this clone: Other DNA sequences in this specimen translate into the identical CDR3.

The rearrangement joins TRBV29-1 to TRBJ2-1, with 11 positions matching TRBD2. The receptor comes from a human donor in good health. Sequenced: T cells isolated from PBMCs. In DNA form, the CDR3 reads TGCAGCGCAGAGGGACTAGCGGACTACAATGAGCAGTTCTTC. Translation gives CSAEGLADYNEQFF.